Below are 2 T cell receptor beta chains sequenced from a single sample in a study of blood T cells in healthy people across ages. Using a J-beta primer mix together with a sample-barcoded 5' primer, a second PCR was run for roughly 7 to 11 cycles. MiXCR, applied by TCRdb to the 5' RACE reads, yields one record per CDR3 protein. The sample has more than 650,000 distinct CDR3 sequences, about 55% seen once. Sample: blood. All receptors come from a man older than 75 in good health.

This clonotype appeared a few times. This chain links TRBV7-6 with TRBJ1-6; D remains ambiguous. CDR1 is SGHVS, CDR2 FNYEAQ, per germline. The germline V and J ends were trimmed by 5 bases and 5 bases, with 7 bases remaining between them. This CDR3 has 13 residues. DNA of the CDR3: TGTGCCAGCAGCCCGGACGATAATTCACCCCTCCACTTT. Its translation is CASSPDDNSPLHF.

This chain links TRBV20-1 with TRBJ2-1; D unresolved. The germline V and J ends were trimmed by 1 base and 6 bases, with 13 bases remaining between them. The CDR3 contains 14 residues. Germline CDR1 and CDR2: DFQATT and SNEGSKA (reference sequence). The CDR3 DNA reads as TGCAGTGCTAGAGGTCCCGGCGGACCCAATGAGCAGTTCTTC. It yields the protein CSARGPGGPNEQFF.